Given below is one T cell receptor beta chain in context. Its antigen is as yet unknown. A multiplex PCR was run with 60 Vbeta primers and 13 Jbeta primers. Repertoires were generated with immunoSEQ multiplex PCR, while TCRdb's copy carries only in-frame clones and drops some. This table holds 100,000 to 150,000 clones. The donors, nominally healthy at sampling, likely had unrecorded immune exposures. With V trimmed by 0 bases and J by 6 bases, 6 bases remained unmatched. In germline, CDR1 is SGHRS, CDR2 YFSETQ. There are 15 residues in the CDR3. This sample was included in a study of cytomegalovirus exposure and HLA in healthy donors. Notes on the study in general: A later analysis showed HLA-associated TCR beta chains outstripping equally common others in clonal expansion. In a later analysis, across HLA loci, associated TCR counts were highest for DRB1, lowest for HLA-C. A later analysis linked a missense DCLRE1C variant to TCR beta V- and J-gene trimming.

This rearrangement joins TRBV5-1 to TRBJ2-1; 7 nucleotides agree with TRBD2. The sample comprised PBMCs. The clonotype originates from a man aged 18 to 35 in good health and CMV-seronegative. The CDR3 protein is CASSLGGLTSNEQFF. The CDR3 coding sequence is TGCGCCAGCAGCTTGGGGGGACTAACTTCCAATGAGCAGTTCTTC.